This entry lists 20 T cell receptor beta chains sequenced from one sample in a study of beta chain features in type 1 diabetes. Their specific antigens are unknown. Points from the study as a whole: Moderate but significant shortening of TCRB CDR3s was recorded in all four CD4+ subsets from Type 1 diabetes patients.

TCRB transcripts that were expressed got sequenced, as all of the isolated RNA had been reverse transcribed. This table comes from immunoSEQ multiplex PCR, and its TCRdb copy is limited to in-frame clones, with some not included. Here the sample spans hundreds of thousands of clones, approximately 14% being singletons. What was sequenced was naive CD4+ T cells from blood. The source of these receptors is a man aged 30-40 years with type 1 diabetes.

The chain combines TRBV19 with TRBJ2-3, with TRBD2 matching over 10 bases. Germline CDR1 is LNHDA and CDR2 is SQIVND (reference sequence). The CDR3 is 16 residues long. Unmatched junction bases numbered 12, after V lost 6 bases and J lost 6 bases. The CDR3 region is CASSLLSGRAVDTQYF. In DNA form, the CDR3 reads TGTGCCAGTAGCCTACTAAGCGGGAGGGCCGTCGATACGCAGTATTTT.

The sample holds a few counts of this clone. The V call is TRBV2, the J call TRBJ2-2; TRBD2 aligns across 12 bases. This CDR3 is 14 amino acids long. Germline V gene sequence: CDR1 SNHLY, CDR2 FYNNEI. After removal of 10 bases from V and 6 bases from J, the junction contained 6 bases not matched to a gene. CDR3 in amino acids: CATTSGSWAGELFF. As DNA, the CDR3 is TGTGCCACGACTAGCGGGAGCTGGGCCGGGGAGCTGTTTTTT.

The chain couples TRBV6-1 to TRBJ2-7, with D unresolved. Germline-derived CDR1 and CDR2 are MNHNS and SASEGT. CDR3 length equals 13 residues. V gave up 6 bases and J gave up 6 bases, with 15 bases separating them. DNA for the CDR3: TGTGCCAGCAGAGAGTTCGTAACGGGCGAGCAGTACTTC. Amino acids: CASREFVTGEQYF.

In this sample, this clone turned up a few times. Here the CDR3 reads CASSDPGTGANVLTF. The CDR3 DNA sequence: TGTGCCAGCAGTGATCCCGGGACTGGGGCCAACGTCCTGACTTTC. J is TRBJ2-6 and V is TRBV6-1, with D possibly matching TRBD2 (5 bases). V lost 3 bases and J lost 2, with 8 bases in between. CDR3 length: 15 amino acids. The germline V gene encodes CDR1 MNHNS and CDR2 SASEGT.

CDR3 sequence (DNA): TGTGCCAGCTCACCAGGGACTAGCGGGGTTAATGAGCAGTTCTTC. Protein sequence: CASSPGTSGVNEQFF. V gene TRBV18 combines with J gene TRBJ2-1; TRBD2 aligns across 13 bases. J lost 7 bases, V lost 2 bases, and 2 bases had no gene match. Germline-derived CDR1 and CDR2 are KGHSH and LQKENI. This CDR3 has 15 amino acids. Based on the CDR3 plus reference TRBV18 and TRBJ2-1, the full variable domain is NAGVMQNPRHLVRRRGQEARLRCSPMKGHSHVYWYRQLPEEGLKFMVYLQKENIIDESGMPKERFSAEFPKEGPSILRIQQVVRGDSAAYFCASSPGTSGVNEQFFGPGTRLTVL.

The chain joins TRBV7-2 to TRBJ2-7; 10 bases line up with TRBD2. CDR1 is SGHTA, CDR2 FQGNSA, per germline. CDR3 size: 14 residues. The trim removed 4 bases at V and 2 bases at J, leaving 2 bases unmatched. The CDR3: CASSYLAGAYEQYF. The CDR3 DNA follows: TGTGCCAGCAGCTACCTAGCGGGAGCCTACGAGCAGTACTTC.

There are a few counts of this clone. The chain couples TRBV7-9 to TRBJ2-1; D uncertain. The CDR3 is 14 residues long. The V and J ends lost 1 base and 6 bases respectively, with 10 bases between them. Germline assignment: CDR1 SEHNR and CDR2 FQNEAQ (reference sequence). This CDR3 is CASSLVELLNEQFF. The CDR3 DNA reads as TGTGCCAGCAGCTTAGTAGAGTTACTCAATGAGCAGTTCTTC.

The chain couples TRBV18 to TRBJ1-2; 9 bases fit TRBD1. V lost 6 bases, J lost 5 bases, and 7 bases stayed unmatched. CDR1 and CDR2 (germline): KGHSH, LQKENI. This CDR3 spans 14 amino acids. The CDR3 sequence is CASSTGGANYGYTF. Written as DNA, the CDR3 is TGTGCCAGCTCCACAGGGGGCGCGAATTATGGCTACACCTTC. Together with reference TRBV18 and TRBJ1-2, the CDR3 gives the full variable domain: NAGVMQNPRHLVRRRGQEARLRCSPMKGHSHVYWYRQLPEEGLKFMVYLQKENIIDESGMPKERFSAEFPKEGPSILRIQQVVRGDSAAYFCASSTGGANYGYTFGSGTRLTVV.

V usage is TRBV28 and J usage is TRBJ2-1; 9 bases are shared with TRBD2. CDR3 size: 15 residues. The ends lost 3 bases at V and 9 bases at J; junction bases unmatched: 9. Germline V lookup: CDR1 MDHEN, CDR2 SYDVKM. The CDR3, as DNA: TGTGCCAGCAGTTTGGTCGGCGGGAGGGGTGGTGAGCAGTTCTTC. This sequence encodes CASSLVGGRGGEQFF.

This chain uses TRBV5-1 with TRBJ2-3, with a possible D match to TRBD1 (6 bases). The CDR3 length is 14 residues. The germline V gene has CDR1 SGHRS and CDR2 YFSETQ. V gave up 3 bases and J gave up 10 bases, with 18 bases separating them. The CDR3 DNA is TGCGCCAGCAGCTCCGGACAGTCCCCGGAAGCGCAGTATTTT. This sequence encodes CASSSGQSPEAQYF.

A few counts support this clone. V usage is TRBV6-1 and J usage is TRBJ1-2; no definite D call. The germline gives CDR1 MNHNS, CDR2 SASEGT. This CDR3 contains 17 residues. V was clipped by 3 bases and J by 2 bases, with 19 bases between them. The CDR3 region is CASSDLYRTASNYGYTF. The CDR3, as DNA: TGTGCCAGCAGTGATCTCTACCGCACCGCTAGCAACTATGGCTACACCTTC.

This clone has only a few counts. V and J are TRBV29-1 and TRBJ2-3; 8 nucleotides line up with TRBD2. The CDR3 has 12 amino acids. V dropped 7 bases and J dropped 4; count of bases not matched to a gene: 4. CDR1 is SQVTM and CDR2 is ANQGSEA in the germline V gene. CDR3 coding DNA: TGCAGCGCCCTGCGGGGGGCAGATACGCAGTATTTT. Residues: CSALRGADTQYF.

This clone was detected only a few times. V and J are TRBV29-1 and TRBJ1-2, with a weak D call TRBD1 (5 bases). The V end lost 5 bases, the J end lost 13 bases, and 14 bases lay between the germline ends. CDR1 is SQVTM and CDR2 is ANQGSEA in the germline V gene. This CDR3 has 10 amino acids. The CDR3 is CSVSESRGTF. CDR3 nucleotide sequence: TGCAGCGTTTCAGAGTCTAGGGGCACCTTC.

The chain is built from TRBV10-3 and TRBJ2-1, with D possibly matching TRBD2 (6 bases). The CDR3 loop spans 15 amino acids. V lost 6 bases and J lost 5, with 17 bases in between. Germline CDR1 ENHRY, CDR2 SYGVKD. DNA for the CDR3: TGTGCCATCAGGGGCGGGCTAGCGATCGACAATGAGCAGTTCTTC. Its protein is CAIRGGLAIDNEQFF.

This clone was recorded a few times. This chain uses TRBV5-4 with TRBJ1-2, with D perhaps TRBD1 (5 bases). Trimming removed 0 bases at V and 6 bases at J, with 15 bases between. Germline V CDR1 and CDR2: SGHNT, YYREEE (reference sequence). This CDR3 has 15 residues. CDR3 coding DNA: TGTGCCAGCAGCTTGGACGCCAGGGAAGGGAATGGCTACACCTTC. Translation gives CASSLDAREGNGYTF.

The chain carries TRBV7-9 and TRBJ2-3, with D tentatively TRBD1 (6 bases). V lost 5 bases, J lost 4 bases, and 10 bases lay in between. The germline CDR1 and CDR2 sequences are SEHNR and FQNEAQ (reference sequence). The CDR3 totals 13 residues. This CDR3 reads CASSTGYADTQYF. In nucleotides, the CDR3 is TGTGCCAGCAGCACAGGGTATGCAGATACGCAGTATTTT. Full variable domain (rest looked up from reference TRBV7-9 and TRBJ2-3): DTGVSQNPRHKITKRGQNVTFRCDPISEHNRLYWYRQTLGQGPEFLTYFQNEAQLEKSRLLSDRFSAERPKGSFSTLEIQRTEQGDSAMYLCASSTGYADTQYFGPGTRLTVL.

A few counts support this clone. This rearrangement joins TRBV29-1 to TRBJ2-7; D might be TRBD2 (5 bases). Germline-derived CDR1 and CDR2 are SQVTM and ANQGSEA. The CDR3 length is 13 residues. The V gene lost 5 bases and the J gene lost 1 base, with 12 bases spanning the gap. The CDR3 loop is CSVSGSNSYEQYF. CDR3 bases: TGCAGCGTTTCTGGGAGTAATTCCTACGAGCAGTACTTC.

This rearrangement joins TRBV11-1 to TRBJ2-7; TRBD1 matches at 9 bases. V lost 0 bases, J lost 2 bases, and 2 bases stayed unmatched. Germline CDR1 is SGHAT and CDR2 is FQDESV (reference sequence). This CDR3 has 15 amino acids. DNA of the CDR3: TGTGCCAGCAGCTTAGCCCGGACAGGGGCCTACGAGCAGTACTTC. It specifies CASSLARTGAYEQYF.

This clone was seen more than once but under ten times. The chain employs TRBV9 and TRBJ2-5; 8 bases match TRBD1. Per germline, CDR1 SGDLS and CDR2 YYNGEE. With V trimmed by 3 bases and J by 4 bases, 5 bases remained unmatched. This CDR3 comprises 14 residues. The CDR3 bases are TGTGCCAGCAGCGGACAGGGGCGGCGAGAGACCCAGTACTTC. Translated, it gives CASSGQGRRETQYF. Full variable domain (remainder filled in from reference TRBV9 and TRBJ2-5): DSGVTQTPKHLITATGQRVTLRCSPRSGDLSVYWYQQSLDQGLQFLIQYYNGEERAKGNILERFSAQQFPDLHSELNLSSLELGDSALYFCASSGQGRRETQYFGPGTRLLVL.

The chain couples TRBV5-1 to TRBJ1-2; a possible D gene is TRBD1 (5 bases). Germline loops: CDR1 SGHRS, CDR2 YFSETQ. Trimming pared 4 bases from V and 4 bases from J, leaving 20 bases between. The CDR3 runs to 16 residues. Written as DNA, the CDR3 is TGCGCCAGCAGCCTATCGGGAGGTGCTAGGGGCTATGGCTACACCTTC. Its protein product is CASSLSGGARGYGYTF.